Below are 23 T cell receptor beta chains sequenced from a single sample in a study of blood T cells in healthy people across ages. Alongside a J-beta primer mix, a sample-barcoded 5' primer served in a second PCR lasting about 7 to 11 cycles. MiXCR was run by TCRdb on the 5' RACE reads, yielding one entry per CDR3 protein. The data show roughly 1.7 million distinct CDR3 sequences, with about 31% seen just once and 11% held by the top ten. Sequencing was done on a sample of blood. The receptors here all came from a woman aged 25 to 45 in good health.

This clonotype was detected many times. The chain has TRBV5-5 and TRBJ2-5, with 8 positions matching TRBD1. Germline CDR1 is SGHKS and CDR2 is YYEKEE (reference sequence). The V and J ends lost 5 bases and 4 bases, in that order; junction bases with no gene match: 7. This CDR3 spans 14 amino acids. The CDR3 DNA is TGTGCCAGCAGAGAGCAGGGGGCGGGAGAGACCCAGTACTTC. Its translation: CASREQGAGETQYF.

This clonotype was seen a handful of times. In DNA, the CDR3 is TGCGCCAGCTGCCGACTAGCGGGAGTTTGTGAGCAGTACTTC. It encodes CASCRLAGVCEQYF. This chain uses TRBV5-1 with TRBJ2-7; 12 nucleotides align to TRBD2. The junction had 9 bases not matched to a gene; V was cut back by 7 bases and J by 7 bases. The germline gives CDR1 SGHRS, CDR2 YFSETQ. This CDR3 contains 14 residues.

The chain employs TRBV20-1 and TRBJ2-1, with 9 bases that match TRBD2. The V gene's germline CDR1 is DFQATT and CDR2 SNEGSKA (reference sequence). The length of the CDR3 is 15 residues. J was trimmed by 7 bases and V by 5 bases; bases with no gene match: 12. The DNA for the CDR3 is TGCAGTGCTCAACTAAGGGCTAGCGGGGAGAATGAGCAGTTCTTC. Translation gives CSAQLRASGENEQFF.

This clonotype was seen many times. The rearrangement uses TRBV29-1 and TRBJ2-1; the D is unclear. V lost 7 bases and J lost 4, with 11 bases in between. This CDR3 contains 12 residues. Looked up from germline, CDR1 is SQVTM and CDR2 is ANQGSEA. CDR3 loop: CSARQGYNEQFF. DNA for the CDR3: TGCAGCGCCCGACAAGGGTACAATGAGCAGTTCTTC.

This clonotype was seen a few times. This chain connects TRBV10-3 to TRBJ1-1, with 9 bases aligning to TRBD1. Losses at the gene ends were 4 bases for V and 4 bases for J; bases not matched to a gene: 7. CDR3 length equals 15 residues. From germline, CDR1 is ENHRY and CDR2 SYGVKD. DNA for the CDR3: TGTGCCATCAGTGGGGACAGGGATATAGGCACTGAAGCTTTCTTT. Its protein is CAISGDRDIGTEAFF.

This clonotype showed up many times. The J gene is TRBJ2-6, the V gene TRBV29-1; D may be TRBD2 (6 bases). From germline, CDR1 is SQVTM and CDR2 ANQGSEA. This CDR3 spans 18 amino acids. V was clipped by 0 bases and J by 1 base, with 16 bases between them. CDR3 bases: TGCAGCGTTGAAGAAATGGGGGAGGCCCCTTCTGGGGCCAACGTCCTGACTTTC. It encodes CSVEEMGEAPSGANVLTF.

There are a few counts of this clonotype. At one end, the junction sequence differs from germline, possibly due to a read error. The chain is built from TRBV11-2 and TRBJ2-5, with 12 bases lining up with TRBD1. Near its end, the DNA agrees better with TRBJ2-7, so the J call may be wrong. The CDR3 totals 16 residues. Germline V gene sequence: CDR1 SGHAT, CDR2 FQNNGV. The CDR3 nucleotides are TGTGCCAGCAGCCTAGATCCGGGACAGGGGGCAGACGAGCAGTACTTC. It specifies CASSLDPGQGADEQYF.

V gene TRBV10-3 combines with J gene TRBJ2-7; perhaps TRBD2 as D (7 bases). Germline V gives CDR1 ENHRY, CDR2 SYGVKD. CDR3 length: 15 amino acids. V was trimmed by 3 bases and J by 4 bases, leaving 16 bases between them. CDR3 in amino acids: CAISDLLRGAYEQYF. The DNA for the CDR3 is TGTGCCATCAGTGACCTTTTACGGGGGGCATACGAGCAGTACTTC.

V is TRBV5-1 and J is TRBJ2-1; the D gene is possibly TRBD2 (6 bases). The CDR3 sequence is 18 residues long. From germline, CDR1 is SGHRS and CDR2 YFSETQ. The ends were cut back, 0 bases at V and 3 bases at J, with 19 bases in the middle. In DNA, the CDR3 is TGCGCCAGCAGCTTGGCGGAGGGACCGCGACTAGACTACAATGAGCAGTTCTTC. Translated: CASSLAEGPRLDYNEQFF.

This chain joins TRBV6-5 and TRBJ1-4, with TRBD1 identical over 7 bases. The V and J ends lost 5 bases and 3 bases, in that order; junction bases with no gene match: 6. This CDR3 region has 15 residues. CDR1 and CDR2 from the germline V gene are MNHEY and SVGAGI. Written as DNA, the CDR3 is TGTGCCAGCAGTCGGCAGGGGACAGCTAATGAAAAACTGTTTTTT. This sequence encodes CASSRQGTANEKLFF.

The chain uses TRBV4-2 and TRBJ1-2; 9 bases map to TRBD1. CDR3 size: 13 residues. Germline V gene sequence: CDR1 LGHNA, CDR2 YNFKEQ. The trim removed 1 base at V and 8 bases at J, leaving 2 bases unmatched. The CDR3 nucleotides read TGTGCCAGCAGCCAAGGACAGGGGGGAGGCTACACCTTC. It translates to CASSQGQGGGYTF.

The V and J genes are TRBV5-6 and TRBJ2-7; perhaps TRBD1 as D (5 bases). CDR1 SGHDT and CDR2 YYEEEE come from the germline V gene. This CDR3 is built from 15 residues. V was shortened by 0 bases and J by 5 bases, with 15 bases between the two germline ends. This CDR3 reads CASSLAQVGRNEQYF. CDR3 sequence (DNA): TGTGCCAGCAGCTTGGCCCAGGTGGGGCGGAACGAGCAGTACTTC.

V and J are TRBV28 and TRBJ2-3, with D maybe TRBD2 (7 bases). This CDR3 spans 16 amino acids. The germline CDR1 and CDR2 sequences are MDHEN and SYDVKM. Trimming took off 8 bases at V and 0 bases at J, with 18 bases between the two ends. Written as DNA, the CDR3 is TGTGCCAGCCAGGTCGGGGGGCTGACTAGCACAGATACGCAGTATTTT. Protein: CASQVGGLTSTDTQYF.

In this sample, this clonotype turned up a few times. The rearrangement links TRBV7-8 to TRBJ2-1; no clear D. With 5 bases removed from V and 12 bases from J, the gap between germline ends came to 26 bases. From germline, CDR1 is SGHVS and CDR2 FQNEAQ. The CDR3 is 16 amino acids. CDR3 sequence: CASSPMSLWSRLGQFF. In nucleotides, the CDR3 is TGTGCCAGCAGCCCCATGTCCCTCTGGTCTCGACTGGGGCAGTTCTTC.

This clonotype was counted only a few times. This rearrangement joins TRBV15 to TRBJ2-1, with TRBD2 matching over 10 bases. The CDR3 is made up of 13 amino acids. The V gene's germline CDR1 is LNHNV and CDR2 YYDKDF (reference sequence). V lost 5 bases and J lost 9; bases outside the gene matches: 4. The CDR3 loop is CATSWLAGAEQFF. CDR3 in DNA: TGTGCCACCAGCTGGCTAGCGGGAGCTGAGCAGTTCTTC.

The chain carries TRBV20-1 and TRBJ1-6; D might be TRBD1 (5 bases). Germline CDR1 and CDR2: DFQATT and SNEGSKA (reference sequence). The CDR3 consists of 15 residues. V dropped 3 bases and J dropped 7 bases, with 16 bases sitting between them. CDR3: CSASPRAGTNSPLHF. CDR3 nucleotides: TGCAGTGCTAGTCCCAGGGCGGGGACGAATTCACCCCTCCACTTT.

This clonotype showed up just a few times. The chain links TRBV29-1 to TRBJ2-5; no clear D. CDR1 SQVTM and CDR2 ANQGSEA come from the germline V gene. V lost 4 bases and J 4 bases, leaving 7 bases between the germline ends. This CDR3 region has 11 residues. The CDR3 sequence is CSVVRLETQYF. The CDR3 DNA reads TGCAGCGTTGTTCGCTTAGAGACCCAGTACTTC. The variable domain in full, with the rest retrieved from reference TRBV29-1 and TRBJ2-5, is SAVISQKPSRDICQRGTSLTIQCQVDSQVTMMFWYRQQPGQSLTLIATANQGSEATYESGFVIDKFPISRPNLTFSTLTVSNMSPEDSSIYLCSVVRLETQYFGPGTRLLVL.

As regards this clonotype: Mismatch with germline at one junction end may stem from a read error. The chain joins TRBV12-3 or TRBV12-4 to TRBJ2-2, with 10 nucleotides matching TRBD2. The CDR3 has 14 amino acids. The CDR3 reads CASSPSGGTGEPFF. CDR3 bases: TGTGCCAGCAGTCCTAGCGGGGGCACCGGGGAGCCGTTTTTT.

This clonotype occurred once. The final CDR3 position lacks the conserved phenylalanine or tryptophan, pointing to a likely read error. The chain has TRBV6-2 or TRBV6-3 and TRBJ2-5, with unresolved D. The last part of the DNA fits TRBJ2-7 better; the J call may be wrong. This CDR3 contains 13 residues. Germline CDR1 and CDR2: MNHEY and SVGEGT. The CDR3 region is CASSYSGPLEQYC. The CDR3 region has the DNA TGTGCCAGCAGTTACTCAGGTCCCCTCGAGCAGTACTGC.

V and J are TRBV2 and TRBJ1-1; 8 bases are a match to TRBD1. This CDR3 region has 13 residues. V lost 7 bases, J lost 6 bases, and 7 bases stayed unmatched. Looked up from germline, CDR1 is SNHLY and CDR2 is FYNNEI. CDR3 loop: CASNQGAFAEAFF. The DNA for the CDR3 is TGTGCCAGCAACCAGGGGGCTTTCGCTGAAGCTTTCTTT.

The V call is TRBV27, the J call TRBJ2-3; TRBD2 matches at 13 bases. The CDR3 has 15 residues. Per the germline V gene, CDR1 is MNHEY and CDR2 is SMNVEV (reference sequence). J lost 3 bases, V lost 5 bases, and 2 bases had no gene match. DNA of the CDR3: TGTGCCAGCAGTGGGACTAGCGGGGTTACAGATACGCAGTATTTT. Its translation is CASSGTSGVTDTQYF.

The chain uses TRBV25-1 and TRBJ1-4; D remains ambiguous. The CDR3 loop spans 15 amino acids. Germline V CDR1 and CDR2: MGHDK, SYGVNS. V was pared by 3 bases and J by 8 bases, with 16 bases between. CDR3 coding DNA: TGTGCCAGCAGTGACCCCCAGGTGGGTCGGGAAAAACTGTTTTTT. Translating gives CASSDPQVGREKLFF.

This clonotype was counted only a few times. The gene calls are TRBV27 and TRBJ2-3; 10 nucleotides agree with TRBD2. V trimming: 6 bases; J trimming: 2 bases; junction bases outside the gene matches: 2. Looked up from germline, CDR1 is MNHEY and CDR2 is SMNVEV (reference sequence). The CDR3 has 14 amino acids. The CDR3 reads CASSTSGVTDTQYF. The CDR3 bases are TGTGCCAGCAGCACTAGCGGGGTCACAGATACGCAGTATTTT.